This T cell receptor (beta chain) was sequenced during a study of blood T cells in healthy people across ages. Alongside a J-beta primer mix, a sample-barcoded 5' primer served in a second PCR lasting about 7 to 11 cycles. TCRdb recomputed calls from the 5' RACE reads with MiXCR, one row per CDR3 protein. This sample has 1.5 million to 2 million distinct CDR3 sequences; about 35% occur once, and the top ten carry approximately 10%. General study results and limits: In older individuals, TCR beta diversity per million T cells was lower, falling roughly linearly with age. With naive T cell percentage, TCR beta diversity showed a strong correlation.

The V gene's germline CDR1 is SQVTM and CDR2 ANQGSEA. The CDR3 totals 11 residues. V shed 2 bases and J shed 8 bases, with 9 bases lying between them. Per sample, a minimum of 6 million PBMCs were isolated. Extraction yielded at least 5 micrograms of total RNA per sample. Details on this clonotype: Its antigen is unidentified.

The sequenced material came from blood. This receptor was taken from a woman aged 30 to 39 in good health. The chain has TRBV29-1 and TRBJ1-1, with D hard to call. DNA for the CDR3: TGCAGCGTTGAATGGAATGCAGAAGCTTTCTTT. This sequence encodes CSVEWNAEAFF.